Following are 17 T cell receptor beta chains from one sample sequenced in a study of T-cell reconstitution after alpha-beta-depleted transplantation in children. Unique molecular identifiers were incorporated during preparation of the TCRbeta library. A single record per CDR3 protein comes from TCRdb applying MiXCR to the PCR reads. The sample lists approximately 210,000 distinct CDR3 sequences; roughly 14% were seen once. Specimen: PBMCs from the stem cell graft donor, collected from the stem cell graft. The source is a human donor who donated a stem cell graft to a child with acute lymphoblastic leukemia.

Ten or more counts support this clonotype. V gene TRBV29-1 combines with J gene TRBJ1-1; D unresolved. Germline V gene sequence: CDR1 SQVTM, CDR2 ANQGSEA. This CDR3 has 13 amino acids. V lost 4 bases and J 0 bases, leaving 9 bases between the germline ends. CDR3 nucleotide sequence: TGCAGCGTTGGAGGTGGCATGAACACTGAAGCTTTCTTT. Translation: CSVGGGMNTEAFF.

To note about this clonotype: This may arise from a read error, as a much more abundant clone is one base away. The chain is built from TRBV7-9 and TRBJ2-1; the D gene is possibly TRBD1 (6 bases). The CDR3 extends over 15 amino acids. Germline CDR1 reads SEHNR; CDR2 reads FQNEAQ (reference sequence). The CDR3 DNA follows: TGTGCCAGCAGCACCAGGGGCCAGCCATACAATGAGCAGTTGTTC. Translated, it gives CASSTRGQPYNEQLF.

This clonotype was picked up many times. This chain joins TRBV7-9 and TRBJ2-3, with 14 bases aligning to TRBD2. The CDR3 length is 16 residues. V gave up 6 bases and J gave up 5 bases; unmatched junction bases: 7. In germline, CDR1 is SEHNR, CDR2 FQNEAQ (reference sequence). CDR3 nucleotides: TGTGCCAGCAGGAAACCGGGACTAGCGGGAGAAGATACGCAGTATTTT. Translated: CASRKPGLAGEDTQYF.

This clonotype was counted a few times. The rearrangement links TRBV5-1 to TRBJ1-1; 9 nucleotides line up with TRBD1. Germline CDR1 is SGHRS and CDR2 is YFSETQ. The J segment lost 4 bases and the V segment lost 0 bases, leaving 4 bases of the junction unmatched. The CDR3 loop spans 15 amino acids. Here the CDR3 DNA reads TGCGCCAGCAGCTTGGACCGGGACAGGGCCACTGAAGCTTTCTTT. Protein product: CASSLDRDRATEAFF. The full variable domain, rest sourced from reference TRBV5-1 and TRBJ1-1, is KAGVTQTPRYLIKTRGQQVTLSCSPISGHRSVSWYQQTPGQGLQFLFEYFSETQRNKGNFPGRFSGRQFSNSRSEMNVSTLELGDSALYLCASSLDRDRATEAFFGQGTRLTVV.

This clonotype was seen at least ten times. The chain recombines TRBV7-9 with TRBJ2-1, with TRBD2 identical over 12 bases. The V and J ends lost 5 bases and 10 bases, in that order; junction bases with no gene match: 6. Germline V gene lookup returns CDR1 SEHNR and CDR2 FQNEAQ (reference sequence). CDR3 length equals 14 residues. The CDR3 region has the DNA TGTGCCAGCAGCGCTAGCGGGAGGGCCGGGGAGCAGTTCTTC. Encoded protein: CASSASGRAGEQFF. Full variable domain (remainder filled in from reference TRBV7-9 and TRBJ2-1): DTGVSQNPRHKITKRGQNVTFRCDPISEHNRLYWYRQTLGQGPEFLTYFQNEAQLEKSRLLSDRFSAERPKGSFSTLEIQRTEQGDSAMYLCASSASGRAGEQFFGPGTRLTVL.

This clonotype was found many times. The chain links TRBV6-2 or TRBV6-3 to TRBJ2-5; D is unclear. This CDR3 region has 13 residues. The ends were cut back, 2 bases at V and 5 bases at J, with 9 bases in the middle. Germline lookup yields CDR1 MNHEY and CDR2 SVGEGT. The CDR3 reads CASSYPMTETQYF. The CDR3 DNA reads TGTGCCAGCAGTTACCCGATGACTGAGACCCAGTACTTC.

As concerns this clonotype: This may be a read error, as it is one base from a much larger clone. V and J are TRBV3-1 and TRBJ2-1, with a tentative D call TRBD2 (5 bases). The CDR3 has 15 residues. Germline CDR1 LGHDT, CDR2 YNNKEL (reference sequence). V lost 8 bases, J lost 4 bases, and 18 bases lay in between. CDR3 nucleotides: TGTGCCAGCGGTCCCGGGAACCCGTTATACAATGAGCAGTTCTTC. Translated: CASGPGNPLYNEQFF.

The V call is TRBV25-1, the J call TRBJ2-1; D gene uncertain. CDR3 length: 12 residues. CDR1 and CDR2 (germline): MGHDK, SYGVNS. The germline V and J ends were trimmed by 4 bases and 12 bases, with 13 bases remaining between them. The CDR3 DNA is TGTGCCAGCAGTGTTCGGATGGCTGGGCAGTTCTTC. Residues: CASSVRMAGQFF.

This clonotype was picked up many times. The chain has TRBV12-3 or TRBV12-4 and TRBJ1-4; D is unresolved. The CDR3 sequence is 14 residues long. Between the trimmed V and J ends, which lost 6 bases and 6 bases, there was a span of 14 bases. CDR3 sequence: CASSPPGNDEKLFF. For the CDR3, the DNA is TGTGCCAGCAGCCCCCCGGGGAACGATGAAAAACTGTTTTTT.

This chain links TRBV28 with TRBJ1-3; D not resolved. This CDR3 is built from 13 residues. CDR1 MDHEN and CDR2 SYDVKM come from the germline V gene. Trimming removed 5 bases from V and 4 bases from J, with 9 bases in between. CDR3 protein: CASSPPAGNTIYF. For the CDR3, the DNA is TGTGCCAGCAGTCCGCCGGCGGGAAACACCATATATTTT.

The chain is built from TRBV27 and TRBJ2-1; 13 positions agree with TRBD2. This CDR3 contains 21 residues. Germline V CDR1 and CDR2: MNHEY, SMNVEV (reference sequence). V gave up 5 bases and J gave up 0 bases; unmatched junction bases: 16. The CDR3 loop is CASSQTSAGTSGKPSYNEQFF. The CDR3 nucleotides read TGTGCCAGCAGTCAGACGTCGGCCGGGACTAGCGGGAAACCCTCCTACAATGAGCAGTTCTTC.

This clonotype was seen many times. The rearrangement joins TRBV5-1 to TRBJ1-1; a possible D gene is TRBD1 (6 bases). Germline-derived CDR1 and CDR2 are SGHRS and YFSETQ. V was clipped by 4 bases and J by 9 bases, with 16 bases between them. CDR3 length equals 13 residues. The CDR3 sequence: CASSPEGGGKAFF. The CDR3 bases are TGCGCCAGCAGCCCCGAGGGGGGAGGGAAAGCTTTCTTT. Full variable domain (outside the CDR3, taken from reference TRBV5-1 and TRBJ1-1): KAGVTQTPRYLIKTRGQQVTLSCSPISGHRSVSWYQQTPGQGLQFLFEYFSETQRNKGNFPGRFSGRQFSNSRSEMNVSTLELGDSALYLCASSPEGGGKAFFGQGTRLTVV.

This clonotype was counted a few times. The rearrangement uses TRBV20-1 and TRBJ2-5; D uncertain. Looked up from germline, CDR1 is DFQATT and CDR2 is SNEGSKA (reference sequence). The CDR3 spans 12 residues. Trimming pared 4 bases from V and 2 bases from J, leaving 8 bases between. The CDR3 loop reads CSAKTNQETQYF. CDR3 DNA sequence: TGCAGTGCTAAGACGAATCAAGAGACCCAGTACTTC.

This clonotype turned up a few times. The rearrangement joins TRBV11-3 to TRBJ1-1, with D unresolved. Trimming pared 4 bases from V and 8 bases from J, leaving 14 bases between. This CDR3 spans 13 amino acids. Per the germline V gene, CDR1 is SGHNT and CDR2 is YENEEA. In nucleotides, the CDR3 is TGTGCCAGCAGCTCGGACCCTAAGGGAGAAGCTTTCTTT. Its translation is CASSSDPKGEAFF.

This clonotype came up a few times. For the CDR3, the DNA is TGTGCCTGGAGTTGGCGGGCCTACAATGAGCAGTTCTTC. Translation: CAWSWRAYNEQFF. The chain combines TRBV30 with TRBJ2-1, with D possibly being TRBD2 (5 bases). V was trimmed by 2 bases and J by 2 bases, leaving 7 bases between them. The CDR3 runs to 13 residues. In germline, CDR1 is GTSNPN, CDR2 SVGIG (reference sequence).

This clonotype has at least ten counts. This chain joins TRBV5-1 and TRBJ2-1, with 7 bases lining up with TRBD2. CDR1 and CDR2 from the germline V gene are SGHRS and YFSETQ. CDR3 length equals 14 residues. Trimming took 4 bases from V and 5 from J; bases not matched to a gene: 6. This chain's CDR3 is CASSTRDYNNEQFF. CDR3 sequence (DNA): TGCGCCAGCAGCACCCGGGACTACAACAATGAGCAGTTCTTC.

This clonotype was detected many times. The chain employs TRBV5-1 and TRBJ2-1; D might be TRBD1 or TRBD2, each matching 6 bases. V lost 1 base to trimming and J lost 4 bases, with 15 bases between them. The CDR3 has 16 amino acids. Looked up from germline, CDR1 is SGHRS and CDR2 is YFSETQ. CDR3 region: CASSLLSGARYNEQFF. CDR3 DNA: TGCGCCAGCAGCTTGCTTTCGGGGGCTAGGTACAATGAGCAGTTCTTC. The variable domain in full, completed from reference TRBV5-1 and TRBJ2-1, reads KAGVTQTPRYLIKTRGQQVTLSCSPISGHRSVSWYQQTPGQGLQFLFEYFSETQRNKGNFPGRFSGRQFSNSRSEMNVSTLELGDSALYLCASSLLSGARYNEQFFGPGTRLTVL.